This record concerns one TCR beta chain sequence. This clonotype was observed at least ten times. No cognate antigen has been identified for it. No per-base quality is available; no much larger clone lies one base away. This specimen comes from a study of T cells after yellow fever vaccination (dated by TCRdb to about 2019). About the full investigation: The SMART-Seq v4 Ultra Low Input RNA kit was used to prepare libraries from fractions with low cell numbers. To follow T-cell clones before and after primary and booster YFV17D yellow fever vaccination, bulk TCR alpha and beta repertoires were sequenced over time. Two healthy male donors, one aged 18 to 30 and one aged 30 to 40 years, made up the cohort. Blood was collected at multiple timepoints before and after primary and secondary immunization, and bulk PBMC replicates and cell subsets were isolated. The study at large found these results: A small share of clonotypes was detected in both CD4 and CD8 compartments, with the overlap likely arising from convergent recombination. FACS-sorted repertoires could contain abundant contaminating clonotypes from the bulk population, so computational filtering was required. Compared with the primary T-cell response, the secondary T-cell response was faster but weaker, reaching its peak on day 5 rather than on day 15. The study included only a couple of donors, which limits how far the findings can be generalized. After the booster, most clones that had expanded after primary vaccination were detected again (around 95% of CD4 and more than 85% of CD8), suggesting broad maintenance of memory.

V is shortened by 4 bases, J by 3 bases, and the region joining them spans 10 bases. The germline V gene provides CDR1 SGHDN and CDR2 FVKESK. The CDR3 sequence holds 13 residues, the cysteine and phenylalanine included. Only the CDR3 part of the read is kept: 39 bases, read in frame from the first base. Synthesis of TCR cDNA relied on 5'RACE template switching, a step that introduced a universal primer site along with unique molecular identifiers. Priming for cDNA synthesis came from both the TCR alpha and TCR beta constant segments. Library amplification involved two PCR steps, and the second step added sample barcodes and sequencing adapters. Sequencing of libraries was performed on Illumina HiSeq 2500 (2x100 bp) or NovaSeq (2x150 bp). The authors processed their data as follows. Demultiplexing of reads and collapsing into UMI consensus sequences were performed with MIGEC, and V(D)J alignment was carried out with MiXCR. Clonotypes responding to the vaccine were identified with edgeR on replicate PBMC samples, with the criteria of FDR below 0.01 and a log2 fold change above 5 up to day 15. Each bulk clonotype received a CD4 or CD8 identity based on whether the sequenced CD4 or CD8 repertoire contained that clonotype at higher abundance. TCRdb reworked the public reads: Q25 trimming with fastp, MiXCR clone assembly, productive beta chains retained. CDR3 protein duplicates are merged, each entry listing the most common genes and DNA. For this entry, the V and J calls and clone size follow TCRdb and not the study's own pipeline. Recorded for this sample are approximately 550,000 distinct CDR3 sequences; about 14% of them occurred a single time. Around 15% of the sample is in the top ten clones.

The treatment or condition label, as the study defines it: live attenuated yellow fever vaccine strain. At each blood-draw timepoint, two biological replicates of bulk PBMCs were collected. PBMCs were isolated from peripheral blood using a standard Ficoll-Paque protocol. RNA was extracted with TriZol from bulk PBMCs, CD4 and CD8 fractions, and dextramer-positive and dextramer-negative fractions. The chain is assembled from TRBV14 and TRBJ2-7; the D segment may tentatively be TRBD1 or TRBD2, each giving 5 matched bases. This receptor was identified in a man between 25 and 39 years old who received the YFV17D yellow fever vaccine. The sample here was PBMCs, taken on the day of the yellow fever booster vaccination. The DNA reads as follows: TGTGCCAGCAGCCCGGGGCATATCTACGAGCAGTACTTC. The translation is CASSPGHIYEQYF.